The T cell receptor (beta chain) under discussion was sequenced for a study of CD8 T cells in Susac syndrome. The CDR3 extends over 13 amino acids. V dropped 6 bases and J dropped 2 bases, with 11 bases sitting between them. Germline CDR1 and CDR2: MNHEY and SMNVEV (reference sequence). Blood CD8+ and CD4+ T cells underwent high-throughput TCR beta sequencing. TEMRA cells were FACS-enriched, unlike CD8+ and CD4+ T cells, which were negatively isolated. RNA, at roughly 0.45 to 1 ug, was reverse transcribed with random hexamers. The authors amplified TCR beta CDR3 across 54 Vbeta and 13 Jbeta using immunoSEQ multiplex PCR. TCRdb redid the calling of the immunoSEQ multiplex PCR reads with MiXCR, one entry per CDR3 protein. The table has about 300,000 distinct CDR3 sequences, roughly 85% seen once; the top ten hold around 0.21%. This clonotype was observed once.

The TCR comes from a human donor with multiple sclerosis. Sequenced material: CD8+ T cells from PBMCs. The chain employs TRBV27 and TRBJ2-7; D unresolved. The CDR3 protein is CASSPGNAYEQYF. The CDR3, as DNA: TGTGCCAGCAGCCCCGGAAATGCCTACGAGCAGTACTTC.